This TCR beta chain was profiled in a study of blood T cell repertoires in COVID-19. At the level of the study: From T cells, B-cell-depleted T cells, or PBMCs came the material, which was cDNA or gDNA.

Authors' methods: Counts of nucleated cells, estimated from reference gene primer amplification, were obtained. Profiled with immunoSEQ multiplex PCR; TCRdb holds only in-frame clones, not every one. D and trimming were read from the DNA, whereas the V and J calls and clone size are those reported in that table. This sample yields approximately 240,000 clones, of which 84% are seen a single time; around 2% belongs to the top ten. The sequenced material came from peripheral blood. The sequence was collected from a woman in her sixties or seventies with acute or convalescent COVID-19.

The CDR3 loop is CASSIDELGLAGKNEQFF. CDR3 DNA: TGTGCCAGTAGTATAGATGAATTGGGTCTAGCGGGGAAGAATGAGCAGTTCTTC. The chain links TRBV19 to TRBJ2-1; 9 bases agree with TRBD2. The ends lost 0 bases at V and 7 bases at J; junction bases unmatched: 13. The CDR3 has 18 residues. CDR1 and CDR2 (germline): LNHDA, SQIVND (reference sequence).